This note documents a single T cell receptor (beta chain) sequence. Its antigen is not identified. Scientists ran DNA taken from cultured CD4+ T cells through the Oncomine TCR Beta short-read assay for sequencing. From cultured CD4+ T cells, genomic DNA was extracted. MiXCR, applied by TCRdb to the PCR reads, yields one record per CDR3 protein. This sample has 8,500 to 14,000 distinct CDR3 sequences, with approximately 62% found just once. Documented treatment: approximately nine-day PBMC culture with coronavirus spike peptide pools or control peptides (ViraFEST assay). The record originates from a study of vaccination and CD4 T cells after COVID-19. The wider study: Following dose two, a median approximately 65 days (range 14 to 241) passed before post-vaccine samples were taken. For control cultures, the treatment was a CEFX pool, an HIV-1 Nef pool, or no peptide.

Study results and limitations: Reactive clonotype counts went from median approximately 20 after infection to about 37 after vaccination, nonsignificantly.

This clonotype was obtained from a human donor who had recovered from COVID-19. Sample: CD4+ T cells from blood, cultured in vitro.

The CDR3 sequence: CASSGGTRTTNYGYTF. The CDR3 region has the DNA TGTGCCAGCAGCGGTGGCACAAGAACGACTAACTATGGCTACACCTTC. The chain joins TRBV6-1 to TRBJ1-2, with D unclear. Germline V gives CDR1 MNHNS, CDR2 SASEGT. CDR3 size: 16 residues. Trimming left V 6 bases short and J 0 bases short, with 17 bases between.